The text below deals with one T cell receptor (beta chain). Its antigen remains unidentified. The V end lost 0 bases, the J end lost 3 bases, and 7 bases lay between the germline ends. Germline lookup yields CDR1 SGHDT and CDR2 YYEEEE. The CDR3 is 14 residues long. These data originate in a study of T cell responses to AZD1222 COVID-19 vaccine. Findings and limits, study-wide: AZD1222 recipients seropositive at baseline numbered only 6 or 7. Of spike-specific TCRs, nearly half reportedly target regions left unmutated in variants. At 160-218 and 743-854, vaccine-associated CD4 TCRs were dominant, and they spanned spike. In a largely white British group with more females than males, clonal diversity was possibly underestimated.

TCRdb's table, derived via immunoSEQ multiplex PCR, lists solely in-frame clones and lacks some. The sample lists 150,000 to 170,000 clones, about 88% occurring once. The chain couples TRBV5-6 to TRBJ1-5; D remains ambiguous. The sequence was collected from an adult in good health. This sample comprised peripheral blood, obtained on day 0 of AZD1222 vaccination. CDR3 loop: CASSLGVINQPQHF. CDR3 nucleotide sequence: TGTGCCAGCAGCTTGGGGGTCATCAATCAGCCCCAGCATTTT.